This TCR beta chain appears in the sequencing data of a study of OX40 agonist ivuxolimab in advanced cancers. Study at large: Patients were given ivuxolimab, an antibody that agonizes OX40 (CD134). Whole-study results and caveats: Doses of 0.1 to 3.0 mg/kg were accompanied by clonal expansion of CD4+ and CD8+ blood T cells by week 6.

The table lists this clone with a few counts. Its target is not known. Only in-frame clones appear in the TCRdb table, and some are missing; sequencing was by immunoSEQ multiplex PCR. The sample yields nearly 80,000 clones, about 83% seen once. There are 15 residues in the CDR3. From germline, CDR1 is LGHNA and CDR2 YSLEER. Unmatched junction bases numbered 3, after V lost 3 bases and J lost 1 base. The clonotype was recovered from an adult with an advanced solid tumor such as melanoma, head and neck, liver or kidney cancer. V is TRBV4-3 and J is TRBJ1-5, with 7 bases matching TRBD1. Here the sequenced sample was CD4+ or CD8+ T cells sorted from blood, taken in a trial of the OX40 agonist ivuxolimab. The CDR3 reads CASSHGTVSNQPQHF. CDR3 bases: TGCGCCAGCAGCCACGGGACAGTAAGCAATCAGCCCCAGCATTTT.